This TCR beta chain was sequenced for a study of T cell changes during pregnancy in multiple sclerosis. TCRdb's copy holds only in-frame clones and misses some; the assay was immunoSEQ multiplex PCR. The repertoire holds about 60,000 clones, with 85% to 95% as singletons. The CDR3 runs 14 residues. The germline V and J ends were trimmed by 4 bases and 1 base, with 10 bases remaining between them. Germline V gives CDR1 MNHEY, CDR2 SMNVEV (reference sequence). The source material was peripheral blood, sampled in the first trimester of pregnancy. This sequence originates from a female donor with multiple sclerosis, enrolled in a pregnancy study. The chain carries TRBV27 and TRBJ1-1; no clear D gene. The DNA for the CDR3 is TGTGCCAGCAGTTACAGAAGTTCGAACACTGAAGCTTTCTTT. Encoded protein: CASSYRSSNTEAFF.